Given below is one TCR beta chain in context. This sample stems from a study of CD8+ T cells in alopecia areata. Study in general: Severity scoring for treated patients was based on the percentage of affected scalp area.

The treatment here: oral pan-JAK inhibitor, 5-10 mg twice daily. RNA was isolated and reverse transcribed to cDNA, the sequencing template. Sequencing was performed with immunoSEQ multiplex PCR; in TCRdb, only in-frame clones are kept and a portion is missing. Among about 180,000 clones listed, about 47% were seen once. The specimen was CD8+ T cells sorted from blood, collected around week 54, from a patient treated with tofacitinib. This receptor was obtained from a human donor with alopecia areata.

In DNA form, the CDR3 reads TGTGCCAGCAGCCTGGACAGGGAGGCCAATCAGCCCCAGCATTTT. Protein sequence: CASSLDREANQPQHF. The chain links TRBV7-9 to TRBJ1-5, with 8 bases lining up with TRBD1. Losses at the gene ends were 5 bases for V and 3 bases for J; bases not matched to a gene: 6. CDR3 size: 15 residues. CDR1 SEHNR and CDR2 FQNEAQ come from the germline V gene (reference sequence). The full variable domain, rest sourced from reference TRBV7-9 and TRBJ1-5, is DTGVSQNPRHKITKRGQNVTFRCDPISEHNRLYWYRQTLGQGPEFLTYFQNEAQLEKSRLLSDRFSAERPKGSFSTLEIQRTEQGDSAMYLCASSLDREANQPQHFGDGTRLSIL.